The TCR beta chain described here comes from a study of cytomegalovirus exposure and HLA in healthy donors. Study observations and caveats: Indistinguishable V segments, including TRBV6-2 and TRBV6-3, were excluded.

Comment on this clone: No antigen is known for it.

There are 15 residues in the CDR3. The V gene lost 2 bases and the J gene lost 1 base, with 8 bases spanning the gap. Germline assignment: CDR1 MNHEY and CDR2 SVGAGI. Primers for the PCR totalled 60 Vbeta and 13 Jbeta. Sequencing used immunoSEQ multiplex PCR; TCRdb keeps in-frame clones, though not all of them. Of roughly 130,000 clones in the sample, roughly two thirds were seen once. V is TRBV6-5 and J is TRBJ2-2, with D possibly being TRBD1 (5 bases). The TCR sequence derives from a woman between 40 and 55 years old in good health and CMV-seronegative. The sample taken for sequencing was PBMCs. The CDR3 loop reads CASSYGTGNTGELFF. CDR3 coding DNA: TGTGCCAGCAGTTACGGAACAGGGAACACCGGGGAGCTGTTTTTT.